Following are 3 T cell receptor beta chains from one sample sequenced in a study of shared clonotypes between healthy human individuals (TCRdb year 2020). Library preparation was by the immunoSEQ multiplex PCR assay. Here the immuneACCESS table is served through TCRdb, limited to in-frame sequences with V and J called. Missing clones are a known gap in these copies; in checked studies unresolved V genes cover under half, and the rest lacks a known reason. The sample table records more than 2 million clones; 90% to 95% of these occur just once. The leading ten clones occupy more than 0.1% of the sample. Sequencing was carried out using naive CD4+ T cells sorted from blood. What the cell subset or site label conveys for this sample: CD45RA+ positively selected. The source is a man between 18 and 35 years old in good health.

This clone was recorded a few times. The CDR3 DNA reads TGTGCCAGCAGTTTTAGCTCTGGGGCCAACGTCCTGACTTTC. Its protein product is CASSFSSGANVLTF. J is TRBJ2-6 and V is TRBV27; D gene unclear. V dropped 3 bases and J dropped 0 bases, with 3 bases sitting between them. Germline V gives CDR1 MNHEY, CDR2 SMNVEV (reference sequence). This CDR3 comprises 14 residues.

This clone was recorded once. The rearrangement joins TRBV6-5 to TRBJ2-7, with TRBD2 matching 9 bases. The J segment lost 0 bases and the V segment lost 5 bases, leaving 5 bases of the junction unmatched. Germline CDR1 MNHEY, CDR2 SVGAGI. CDR3 length equals 15 residues. CDR3 amino acids: CASSHGLANSYEQYF. The DNA of the CDR3 is TGTGCCAGCAGTCACGGACTAGCGAACTCCTACGAGCAGTACTTC.

The V gene is TRBV19, the J gene TRBJ1-2; perhaps TRBD1 as D (6 bases). This CDR3 comprises 12 residues. Germline-derived CDR1 and CDR2 are LNHDA and SQIVND (reference sequence). Deletions cut 7 bases from V and 5 bases from J, with 11 bases between. The CDR3 DNA reads as TGTGCCAGTACCCTACAGGGTTATGGCTACACCTTC. This sequence encodes CASTLQGYGYTF.